These 25 T cell receptor beta chains were sequenced from one sample in a study of cytomegalovirus exposure and HLA in healthy donors. It was with 60 Vbeta and 13 Jbeta primers that the PCR ran. Clones were sequenced by immunoSEQ multiplex PCR, and TCRdb holds only the in-frame ones, with some missing. The sample includes about 160,000 clones, about 85% of them seen just once. The specimen was PBMCs. The source is a boy between 2 and 10 years old in good health and CMV-seronegative.

The sample holds a few counts of this clone. The chain combines TRBV27 with TRBJ1-2; D is uncertain. Trimming removed 8 bases from V and 4 bases from J, with 11 bases in between. The germline CDR1 and CDR2 sequences are MNHEY and SMNVEV (reference sequence). CDR3 length equals 12 residues. The CDR3 nucleotides are TGTGCCAGCGGTGCCAGGTTCTATGGCTACACCTTC. Amino acid sequence: CASGARFYGYTF.

The chain uses TRBV30 and TRBJ1-1; 9 bases match TRBD1. J lost 1 base, V lost 2 bases, and 11 bases had no gene match. The germline V gene has CDR1 GTSNPN and CDR2 SVGIG (reference sequence). The CDR3 consists of 17 residues. This chain's CDR3 is CAWSLDRTGQGNTEAFF. In DNA form, the CDR3 reads TGTGCCTGGAGTCTAGACCGGACGGGACAGGGGAACACTGAAGCTTTCTTT.

The rearrangement joins TRBV7-2 to TRBJ2-5; possibly TRBD1 for D (5 bases). Germline V CDR1 and CDR2: SGHTA, FQGNSA. V lost 3 bases and J lost 2, with 13 bases in between. The CDR3 consists of 15 residues. The CDR3 bases are TGTGCCAGCAGCTTTCGCGCAGGGCGGCAAGAGACCCAGTACTTC. It encodes CASSFRAGRQETQYF. The full variable domain, its missing parts supplied by reference TRBV7-2 and TRBJ2-5, is GAGVSQSPSNKVTEKGKDVELRCDPISGHTALYWYRQSLGQGLEFLIYFQGNSAPDKSGLPSDRFSAERTGGSVSTLTIQRTQQEDSAVYLCASSFRAGRQETQYFGPGTRLLVL.

The chain combines TRBV5-1 with TRBJ1-2; 7 nucleotides line up with TRBD1. This CDR3 spans 14 amino acids. The J segment lost 6 bases and the V segment lost 0 bases, leaving 5 bases of the junction unmatched. Germline assignment: CDR1 SGHRS and CDR2 YFSETQ. Here the CDR3 DNA reads TGCGCCAGCAGCTTGGCCCACGGACAGGATGGCTACACCTTC. This codes for CASSLAHGQDGYTF.

This clone was detected only once. The chain links TRBV19 to TRBJ2-3; the D is unclear. Germline CDR1 is LNHDA and CDR2 is SQIVND (reference sequence). This CDR3 has 13 residues. The V end was cut by 7 bases, the J end by 2 bases, with 10 bases between. This chain's CDR3 is CASTSLLTDTQYF. The CDR3 nucleotides are TGTGCCAGTACGAGTCTCCTCACAGATACGCAGTATTTT. The full variable domain, completed using reference TRBV19 and TRBJ2-3, is DGGITQSPKYLFRKEGQNVTLSCEQNLNHDAMYWYRQDPGQGLRLIYYSQIVNDFQKGDIAEGYSVSREKKESFPLTVTSAQKNPTAFYLCASTSLLTDTQYFGPGTRLTVL.

This sequence joins TRBV7-9 and TRBJ1-2; no definite D call. Germline V gene sequence: CDR1 SEHNR, CDR2 FQNEAQ (reference sequence). This CDR3 is built from 15 residues. V lost 1 base and J lost 2, with 11 bases in between. The CDR3 is CASSLVVSVNYGYTF. CDR3 coding DNA: TGTGCCAGCAGCTTAGTGGTTTCGGTGAACTATGGCTACACCTTC.

The chain has TRBV2 and TRBJ2-2, with a possible D match to TRBD2 (5 bases). The CDR3 runs 16 residues. Germline assignment: CDR1 SNHLY and CDR2 FYNNEI. V was clipped by 6 bases and J by 0 bases, with 14 bases between them. The CDR3 DNA follows: TGTGCCAGCAGGGAACGGGAAAGGCCGAACACCGGGGAGCTGTTTTTT. Its translation is CASRERERPNTGELFF.

The chain combines TRBV6-6 with TRBJ2-7; TRBD1 is a possible D gene (8 bases). CDR1 is MNHNY, CDR2 SVGAGI, per germline (reference sequence). The CDR3 extends over 15 amino acids. Trimming pared 10 bases from V and 3 bases from J, leaving 22 bases between. The CDR3 region is CATTGGAGGIYEQYF. CDR3 coding DNA: TGTGCCACCACAGGGGGGGCAGGGGGCATCTACGAGCAGTACTTC.

V usage is TRBV6-1 and J usage is TRBJ2-1, with TRBD2 as a possible D gene (7 bases). This CDR3 is built from 13 residues. CDR1 is MNHNS, CDR2 SASEGT, per germline. Trimming removed 3 bases at V and 7 bases at J, with 10 bases between. The CDR3 DNA sequence: TGTGCCAGCAGTGACGGGGGGCCGAATGAGCAGTTCTTC. This translates into CASSDGGPNEQFF.

The gene calls are TRBV19 and TRBJ1-5; the D gene is possibly TRBD1 (5 bases). Between the trimmed V and J ends, which lost 2 bases and 1 base, there was a span of 12 bases. CDR1 is LNHDA, CDR2 SQIVND, per germline (reference sequence). The CDR3 is 16 residues long. The CDR3 is CASSIPGRSSNQPQHF. The CDR3 DNA sequence: TGTGCCAGTAGTATACCAGGGCGGTCAAGCAATCAGCCCCAGCATTTT.

This chain uses TRBV5-1 with TRBJ2-2; D call uncertain. Germline-derived CDR1 and CDR2 are SGHRS and YFSETQ. The CDR3 has 16 amino acids. V gave up 3 bases and J gave up 3 bases, with 15 bases separating them. CDR3 residues: CASSWSSNRDTGELFF. The CDR3 nucleotides read TGCGCCAGCAGCTGGAGCTCAAATCGGGACACCGGGGAGCTGTTTTTT.

In DNA form, the CDR3 reads TGTGCCAGCAGCTTAGAGACAGGGGGCAATTCGGCTGAAGCTTTCTTT. This translates into CASSLETGGNSAEAFF. This sequence joins TRBV7-9 and TRBJ1-1, with 10 bases lining up with TRBD1. Germline values: CDR1 SEHNR, CDR2 FQNEAQ (reference sequence). Trimming removed 1 base from V and 6 bases from J; junction bases left unmatched: 8. The CDR3 spans 16 residues. The full variable domain, rest sourced from reference TRBV7-9 and TRBJ1-1, is DTGVSQNPRHKITKRGQNVTFRCDPISEHNRLYWYRQTLGQGPEFLTYFQNEAQLEKSRLLSDRFSAERPKGSFSTLEIQRTEQGDSAMYLCASSLETGGNSAEAFFGQGTRLTVV.

This sequence joins TRBV18 and TRBJ2-5; the match to TRBD2 covers 11 bases. Germline CDR1 and CDR2: KGHSH and LQKENI. V shed 1 base and J 0 bases; nucleotides not matched to a gene: 1. This CDR3 is built from 16 residues. DNA for the CDR3: TGTGCCAGCTCACCACTAGCGGGAGGGTACCAAGAGACCCAGTACTTC. Amino acid sequence: CASSPLAGGYQETQYF.

The V call is TRBV29-1, the J call TRBJ1-1, with D possibly TRBD1 on 6 matching bases. This CDR3 has 12 residues. The V end lost 7 bases, the J end lost 1 base, and 10 bases lay between the germline ends. Per the germline V gene, CDR1 is SQVTM and CDR2 is ANQGSEA. In nucleotides, the CDR3 is TGCAGCGCCACGACAGGGAACACTGAAGCTTTCTTT. This gives the protein CSATTGNTEAFF.

The V and J genes are TRBV9 and TRBJ2-2; D perhaps matches TRBD2 (5 bases). Germline assignment: CDR1 SGDLS and CDR2 YYNGEE. Deletions cut 3 bases from V and 5 bases from J, with 20 bases between. The length of the CDR3 is 17 residues. The CDR3 is CASSAPRLAEQTGELFF. In DNA, the CDR3 is TGTGCCAGCAGCGCACCTAGGCTAGCCGAGCAAACCGGGGAGCTGTTTTTT.

This rearrangement joins TRBV15 to TRBJ1-2, with TRBD1 matching 8 bases. CDR1 is LNHNV, CDR2 YYDKDF, per germline (reference sequence). The CDR3 runs 15 residues. With 0 bases clipped from V and 6 bases from J, the junction kept 6 bases outside the gene matches. The CDR3 region has the DNA TGTGCCACCAGCAGAGAGCAGGGGGCCTGGGATGGCTACACCTTC. This gives the protein CATSREQGAWDGYTF.

The chain uses TRBV21-1 and TRBJ2-7; TRBD1, the D gene given by the table, was not confirmed from the DNA. TRBV21-1 is reported as a pseudogene. The CDR3 has 15 residues. Here the CDR3 DNA reads TGTGCCAGCAGCCCCCCCAGGGACAGGTCCTACGAGCAGTACGTC. It yields the protein CASSPPRDRSYEQYV.

V gene TRBV6-5 combines with J gene TRBJ1-1; possibly TRBD1 for D (6 bases). Germline CDR1 is MNHEY and CDR2 is SVGAGI. The length of the CDR3 is 14 residues. The germline V and J ends were trimmed by 5 bases and 4 bases, with 14 bases remaining between them. The CDR3 DNA reads TGTGCCAGCAGTACCTCACAGGGTGTCACTGAAGCTTTCTTT. It is translated as CASSTSQGVTEAFF.

This clone was detected only once. The rearrangement joins TRBV28 to TRBJ1-5; 7 nucleotides align to TRBD1. V shed 3 bases and J 3 bases; nucleotides not matched to a gene: 17. The CDR3 is made up of 19 amino acids. CDR1 and CDR2 from the germline V gene are MDHEN and SYDVKM. The CDR3 protein is CASSFFLLGTAPINQPQHF. The CDR3 DNA reads TGTGCCAGCAGTTTTTTTCTACTCGGGACAGCGCCTATCAATCAGCCCCAGCATTTT.

The rearrangement joins TRBV19 to TRBJ1-2; D gene uncertain. V was trimmed by 2 bases and J by 5 bases, leaving 9 bases between them. The CDR3 consists of 13 residues. Germline V gene data show CDR1 as LNHDA and CDR2 as SQIVND (reference sequence). CDR3 sequence: CASSITEDYGYTF. In nucleotides, the CDR3 is TGTGCCAGTAGTATAACAGAAGATTATGGCTACACCTTC.

The chain joins TRBV18 to TRBJ2-1; D is perhaps TRBD1 (5 bases). Germline CDR1 is KGHSH and CDR2 is LQKENI. V lost 4 bases, J lost 5 bases, and 18 bases lay in between. The CDR3 totals 16 residues. This chain's CDR3 is CASSHTGGQGDNEQFF. In DNA, the CDR3 is TGTGCCAGCTCACATACAGGTGGCCAGGGCGACAATGAGCAGTTCTTC.

This clone came up a few times. This rearrangement joins TRBV5-1 to TRBJ2-5; 8 bases line up with TRBD1. The CDR3 extends over 15 amino acids. CDR1 and CDR2 (germline): SGHRS, YFSETQ. Unmatched junction bases numbered 5, after V lost 4 bases and J lost 0 bases. In DNA form, the CDR3 reads TGCGCCAGCAGCGCGACAGGGGCGTACCAAGAGACCCAGTACTTC. It encodes CASSATGAYQETQYF.

The chain couples TRBV27 to TRBJ2-3; perhaps TRBD2 as D (6 bases). The CDR3 loop spans 13 amino acids. Trimming removed 6 bases at V and 0 bases at J, with 7 bases between. Germline V gene lookup returns CDR1 MNHEY and CDR2 SMNVEV (reference sequence). DNA of the CDR3: TGTGCCAGCAGAGGGACTAGCACAGATACGCAGTATTTT. Protein sequence: CASRGTSTDTQYF.

The table lists this clone with a count of one. The chain employs TRBV9 and TRBJ1-4; the D gene is possibly TRBD1 (5 bases). Germline V gene data show CDR1 as SGDLS and CDR2 as YYNGEE. Trimming took 3 bases from V and 6 from J, leaving 15 bases between them. The CDR3 extends over 15 amino acids. Here the CDR3 DNA reads TGTGCCAGCAGCGCCCAGGGTTCATCGGATGAAAAACTGTTTTTT. Its translation: CASSAQGSSDEKLFF.

The genes are TRBV28 and TRBJ2-5; weak D call: TRBD2 (7 bases). Germline CDR1 is MDHEN and CDR2 is SYDVKM. Trimming took 8 bases from V and 5 from J, leaving 12 bases between them. CDR3 length equals 12 residues. Here the CDR3 DNA reads TGTGCCAGCGGGGGGGGCTTGGAGACCCAGTACTTC. Its translation: CASGGGLETQYF.